This T cell receptor beta chain was profiled in a study of shared clonotypes between healthy human individuals. Note on this clone: Its target is not known.

Assay used: immunoSEQ multiplex PCR; TCRdb lists only in-frame clones, some missing. The sample consists of some 2,000,000 clones, about 94% of them appearing once. There are 15 residues in the CDR3. V trimming: 6 bases; J trimming: 5 bases; junction bases outside the gene matches: 5. CDR1 and CDR2 from the germline V gene are MNHNY and SVGAGI (reference sequence). General study results and limits: Naive subsets usually exceeded memory subsets in estimated richness. Inspection by rarefaction showed sorted-subset sequencing to be incomplete despite large depth.

This clonotype originated in a man aged 18-30 years in good health. Sequencing input: naive CD4+ T cells sorted from blood. Subset denoted: CD45RA+ positively selected. The rearrangement links TRBV6-6 to TRBJ1-6, with 9 bases matching TRBD1. The DNA for the CDR3 is TGTGCCAGCAGGATCGGACAGGGGAATAATTCACCCCTCCACTTT. As protein: CASRIGQGNNSPLHF.